These 5 T cell receptor beta chains came from one sample sequenced in a study of T-cell reconstitution after alpha-beta-depleted transplantation in children. Using unique molecular identifiers, the investigators prepared the TCRbeta library. Via MiXCR, TCRdb re-called the PCR reads, giving one row per CDR3 protein. The sample lists some 830,000 distinct CDR3 sequences, 15% to 20% seen once, with just under 5% in the top ten. Here the sequenced sample was PBMCs, mostly from graft donor cells, taken 360 days after TCRalphabeta/CD19-depleted stem cell transplant. The receptors here all came from a male patient aged 10 to 17 who had a stem cell transplant for acute lymphoblastic leukemia, so the T cells may come from the graft donor.

The CDR3 loop is CASSFGVGDWRGYTF. The CDR3 DNA reads TGTGCCAGCAGTTTCGGGGTGGGAGATTGGAGGGGCTACACCTTC. The chain employs TRBV27 and TRBJ1-2, with D unresolved. With 3 bases removed from V and 8 bases from J, the gap between germline ends came to 19 bases. Germline assignment: CDR1 MNHEY and CDR2 SMNVEV (reference sequence). The length of the CDR3 is 15 residues.

This clonotype was detected ten times or more. This chain links TRBV5-1 with TRBJ2-7; TRBD2 agrees at 9 bases. Germline assignment: CDR1 SGHRS and CDR2 YFSETQ. The CDR3 loop spans 15 amino acids. V shed 2 bases, J shed 1 base, and the junction held 4 bases outside the gene matches. The CDR3 loop reads CASSLVAGASYEQYF. The CDR3 coding sequence is TGCGCCAGCAGCTTAGTAGCGGGAGCTTCCTACGAGCAGTACTTC.

Details on this clonotype: Sequence at one end of the junction differs from germline and may be a read error. The chain joins TRBV4-1 to TRBJ1-3; 7 bases align to TRBD1. This CDR3 contains 12 residues. Per germline, CDR1 MGHRA and CDR2 YSYEKL. Here the CDR3 reads CAGRDSRNTIYF. The DNA for the CDR3 is TGCGCCGGCAGGGACAGCCGAAACACCATATATTTT.

In its sample, this clonotype was seen a few times. CDR3 sequence: CASSLGQGQTYGYTF. The CDR3 nucleotides read TGTGCCAGTAGTCTCGGACAGGGCCAAACTTATGGCTACACCTTC. The chain links TRBV19 to TRBJ1-2; 8 bases agree with TRBD1. The V and J ends lost 5 bases and 5 bases, in that order; junction bases with no gene match: 10. CDR3 size: 15 residues. Germline V gene data show CDR1 as LNHDA and CDR2 as SQIVND (reference sequence).

This clonotype was observed a handful of times. The chain recombines TRBV5-1 with TRBJ2-1; maybe TRBD2 (6 bases). The CDR3 totals 13 residues. Trimming removed 9 bases from V and 5 bases from J, with 15 bases in between. Germline V lookup: CDR1 SGHRS, CDR2 YFSETQ. The CDR3: CATGLFPNNEQFF. The DNA for the CDR3 is TGCGCCACCGGACTATTCCCCAACAATGAGCAGTTCTTC.